These 14 T cell receptor beta chains were sequenced from one sample in a study of T cells of healthy individuals. TCRdb passed the 5' RACE reads through MiXCR, listing each CDR3 protein once. The repertoire holds around 79,000 distinct CDR3 sequences, about 5% seen once, with 7.5% in the top ten. The receptors come from a female donor in good health.

CDR3: CATPRGPNEKLFF. In nucleotides, the CDR3 is TGTGCCACCCCGAGAGGGCCTAATGAAAAACTGTTTTTT. The chain joins TRBV7-9 to TRBJ1-4; unclear D gene. The germline V gene has CDR1 SEHNR and CDR2 FQNEAQ (reference sequence). Trimming removed 10 bases at V and 3 bases at J, with 12 bases between. The CDR3 has 13 residues.

This clonotype was observed many times. V and J are TRBV5-1 and TRBJ1-4; a possible D gene is TRBD1 (5 bases). Germline V lookup: CDR1 SGHRS, CDR2 YFSETQ. The V end lost 4 bases, the J end lost 0 bases, and 13 bases lay between the germline ends. The CDR3 contains 16 residues. CDR3 DNA sequence: TGCGCCAGCAGCCCAAAGGGGACGGCAACTAATGAAAAACTGTTTTTT. Translation: CASSPKGTATNEKLFF.

This clonotype showed up many times. The V and J genes are TRBV20-1 and TRBJ2-1; 9 positions match TRBD2. Trimming removed 3 bases from V and 8 bases from J; junction bases left unmatched: 8. Germline V gives CDR1 DFQATT, CDR2 SNEGSKA (reference sequence). The length of the CDR3 is 14 residues. CDR3 sequence reads: CSARPPGLAYEQFF. DNA of the CDR3: TGCAGTGCTAGGCCCCCGGGACTAGCTTATGAGCAGTTCTTC.

The sample holds many counts of this clonotype. The gene calls are TRBV6-6 and TRBJ2-1; a weak D match, TRBD2 (5 bases). The V gene's germline CDR1 is MNHNY and CDR2 SVGAGI (reference sequence). The V end lost 6 bases, the J end lost 7 bases, and 10 bases lay between the germline ends. The CDR3 is 12 residues long. The CDR3 nucleotides are TGTGCCAGCAGCAACAGAGGGAATGAGCAGTTCTTC. This encodes CASSNRGNEQFF.

The CDR3, as DNA: TGTGCCAGCAGTTTGAATCGCGAGCAGTACTTC. Translation: CASSLNREQYF. The chain links TRBV28 to TRBJ2-7; no clear D gene. This CDR3 is 11 amino acids long. Germline-derived CDR1 and CDR2 are MDHEN and SYDVKM. The V and J ends lost 3 bases and 6 bases respectively, with 6 bases between them.

This clonotype was seen many times. This chain uses TRBV15 with TRBJ2-7; TRBD2 aligns across 7 bases. Germline V lookup: CDR1 LNHNV, CDR2 YYDKDF (reference sequence). Unmatched junction bases numbered 0, after V lost 1 base and J lost 3 bases. This CDR3 is 13 amino acids long. In DNA form, the CDR3 reads TGTGCCACCAGCAGAGGGGACTACTACGAGCAGTACTTC. As protein: CATSRGDYYEQYF.

Ten or more counts support this clonotype. The chain is built from TRBV6-5 and TRBJ1-2, with TRBD1 as a possible D gene (6 bases). Germline V lookup: CDR1 MNHEY, CDR2 SVGAGI. The CDR3 is 15 residues long. Trimming shortened V by 6 bases and J by 3 bases, and 17 bases separated the two germline ends. The CDR3: CASRPGQSSYYGYTF. In DNA, the CDR3 is TGTGCCAGCAGGCCCGGACAGAGCTCATACTATGGCTACACCTTC.

This clonotype came up many times. This chain uses TRBV11-1 with TRBJ2-2, with 12 bases that match TRBD2. V dropped 6 bases and J dropped 4; count of bases not matched to a gene: 3. Germline loops: CDR1 SGHAT, CDR2 FQDESV (reference sequence). This CDR3 comprises 15 residues. This CDR3 is CASSQTSGSTGELFF. Here the CDR3 DNA reads TGTGCCAGCAGTCAGACTAGCGGGAGCACCGGGGAGCTGTTTTTT.

This clonotype was seen repeatedly, ten times or more. The chain recombines TRBV6-1 with TRBJ2-1; 7 positions agree with TRBD2. Unmatched junction bases numbered 7, after V lost 5 bases and J lost 0 bases. The germline CDR1 and CDR2 sequences are MNHNS and SASEGT. This CDR3 region has 16 residues. The CDR3 sequence is CASSTKWGGSYNEQFF. CDR3 coding DNA: TGTGCCAGCAGTACAAAATGGGGGGGCTCCTACAATGAGCAGTTCTTC.

Worth noting for this clonotype: The junction differs from germline at one of its ends, possibly a read error. The chain is built from TRBV7-2 and TRBJ1-1; TRBD1 is a possible D gene (5 bases). This CDR3 spans 12 amino acids. The V gene's germline CDR1 is SGHTA and CDR2 FQGNSA. The CDR3 reads CASSLAGTDVLF. The CDR3 DNA reads TGTGCCAGCAGTCTCGCCGGGACCGACGTCCTCTTT. Full variable domain (remainder filled in from reference TRBV7-2 and TRBJ1-1): GAGVSQSPSNKVTEKGKDVELRCDPISGHTALYWYRQSLGQGLEFLIYFQGNSAPDKSGLPSDRFSAERTGGSVSTLTIQRTQQEDSAVYLCASSLAGTDVLFGQGTRLTVV.

This clonotype was counted a few times. The V gene is TRBV5-1, the J gene TRBJ2-5; D is unresolved. From germline, CDR1 is SGHRS and CDR2 YFSETQ. V lost 0 bases and J 1 base, leaving 16 bases between the germline ends. The CDR3 runs 17 residues. The CDR3 sequence: CASSLVGSRWVQETQYF. The CDR3 DNA follows: TGCGCCAGCAGCTTGGTTGGTAGCCGTTGGGTCCAAGAGACCCAGTACTTC.

The chain is built from TRBV3-1 and TRBJ2-1; D not resolved. CDR3 length: 15 residues. Trimming pared 0 bases from V and 4 bases from J, leaving 10 bases between. Germline V CDR1 and CDR2: LGHDT, YNNKEL (reference sequence). The CDR3 region is CASSQDVVPYNEQFF. The DNA for the CDR3 is TGTGCCAGCAGCCAAGATGTAGTCCCATACAATGAGCAGTTCTTC.

The chain recombines TRBV4-3 with TRBJ2-7; a weak D match, TRBD2 (7 bases). This CDR3 has 15 amino acids. CDR1 is LGHNA, CDR2 YSLEER, per germline. The V gene lost 0 bases and the J gene lost 6 bases, with 15 bases spanning the gap. The CDR3 region is CASSQDQLGGGEQYF. CDR3 DNA: TGCGCCAGCAGCCAAGACCAACTAGGGGGGGGCGAGCAGTACTTC.

This clonotype was seen a handful of times. The chain links TRBV3-1 to TRBJ2-4, with TRBD2 as a possible D gene (5 bases). CDR1 is LGHDT, CDR2 YNNKEL, per germline (reference sequence). This CDR3 spans 15 amino acids. The V end lost 5 bases, the J end lost 0 bases, and 11 bases lay between the germline ends. The CDR3 nucleotides are TGTGCCAGCAGCACCTCCGGGATAGCCAAAAACATTCAGTACTTC. It encodes CASSTSGIAKNIQYF.